These T cell receptor beta chains were read from a single sample in a study of blood T cell repertoires in COVID-19. Some clones are missing from TCRdb's copy, which holds only in-frame ones; the method was immunoSEQ multiplex PCR. The table lists about 150,000 clones, roughly 84% of them singletons. Sequenced input: peripheral blood. The receptors derive from a woman aged 55 to 70 with COVID-19, enrolled during active disease. Both conserved end residues are part of each CDR3. Each record gives: V gene, CDR3 protein.

v_gene: TRBV9
CDR3aa: CASSVIKGVGTGELFF

v_gene: TRBV27
CDR3aa: CASSLYQGAYNEQFF

v_gene: TRBV6-2/TRBV6-3
CDR3aa: CASSPLSGSSGGNQPQHF

v_gene: TRBV24-1
CDR3aa: CATSSGQGDEKLFF

v_gene: TRBV9
CDR3aa: CASSVTDSQNTEAFF

v_gene: TRBV19
CDR3aa: CASSIDGSSYNEQFF

v_gene: TRBV7-9
CDR3aa: CASSSRTANYGYTF

v_gene: TRBV6-1
CDR3aa: CASSEAGGGWRGYTF

v_gene: TRBV6-4
CDR3aa: CASSEVAGGYNEQFF

v_gene: TRBV9
CDR3aa: CASSVEGQGASPLHF

v_gene: TRBV25-1
CDR3aa: CASSEGGQGKETQYF

v_gene: TRBV5-1
CDR3aa: CASSLSGEAGYTF

v_gene: TRBV27
CDR3aa: CASSTLGQQETQYF

v_gene: TRBV7-6
CDR3aa: CASSLEQGSYGYTF

v_gene: TRBV13
CDR3aa: CASSLGDNNYYGYTF

v_gene: TRBV10-3
CDR3aa: CAIYGGTSSGNTIYF

v_gene: TRBV9
CDR3aa: CASSVDRGDQPQHF

v_gene: TRBV5-1
CDR3aa: CASRTGGGSYEQYF

v_gene: TRBV30
CDR3aa: CAWNPGTGGAIGELFF

v_gene: TRBV24-1
CDR3aa: CATSDLQRGRRSTEAFF

v_gene: TRBV24-1
CDR3aa: CATSAHSGLGGYNEQFF

v_gene: TRBV6-5
CDR3aa: CASITEGETQYF

v_gene: TRBV29-1
CDR3aa: CSGGGAGWTDTQYF

v_gene: TRBV6-5
CDR3aa: CASSYRRNYGYTF

v_gene: TRBV5-1
CDR3aa: CASSLGEGRNTDTQYF

v_gene: TRBV18
CDR3aa: CASSRIGRDGYTF

v_gene: TRBV11-2
CDR3aa: CASSPAAAGSFYNEQFF

v_gene: TRBV5-1
CDR3aa: CASSVAGEQTQYF

v_gene: TRBV5-1
CDR3aa: CASSSAGGDTSGYTF

v_gene: TRBV18
CDR3aa: CASSRGDRFSGNTIYF

v_gene: TRBV6-5
CDR3aa: CASRETSGDEQFF

v_gene: TRBV4-1
CDR3aa: CASSQVKGIQETQYF

v_gene: TRBV12-3/TRBV12-4
CDR3aa: CASSLTRGNTIYF

v_gene: TRBV18
CDR3aa: CASSPGQGEQPQHF

v_gene: TRBV29-1
CDR3aa: CSVLSGRGTDTQYF

v_gene: TRBV10-3
CDR3aa: CAIRGGTGIDGYTF

v_gene: TRBV7-2
CDR3aa: CASSRGNSPLHF

v_gene: TRBV18
CDR3aa: CASFTDRQGTSPLHF

v_gene: TRBV3-1/TRBV3-2
CDR3aa: CASSQGQGVGGYTF

v_gene: TRBV15
CDR3aa: CATSRDVGLRSNQPQHF

v_gene: TRBV7-3
CDR3aa: CASSIQKGPAYEQYF

v_gene: TRBV29-1
CDR3aa: CSVDRWTLDMNTEAFF

v_gene: TRBV10-3
CDR3aa: CAISVSGREKLFF

v_gene: TRBV27
CDR3aa: CASRKEGGRRTGELFF